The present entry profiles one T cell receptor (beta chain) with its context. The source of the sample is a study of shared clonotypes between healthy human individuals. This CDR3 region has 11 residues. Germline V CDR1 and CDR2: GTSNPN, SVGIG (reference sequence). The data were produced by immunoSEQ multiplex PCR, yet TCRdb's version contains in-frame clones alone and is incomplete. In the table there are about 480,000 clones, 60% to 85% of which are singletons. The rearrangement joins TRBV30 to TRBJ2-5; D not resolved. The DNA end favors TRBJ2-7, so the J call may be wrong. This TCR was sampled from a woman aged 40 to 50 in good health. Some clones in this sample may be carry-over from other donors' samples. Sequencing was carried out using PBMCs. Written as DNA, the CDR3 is TGTGCCTGGAGTGTACAATACGAGCAGTACTTC. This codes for CAWSVQYEQYF.